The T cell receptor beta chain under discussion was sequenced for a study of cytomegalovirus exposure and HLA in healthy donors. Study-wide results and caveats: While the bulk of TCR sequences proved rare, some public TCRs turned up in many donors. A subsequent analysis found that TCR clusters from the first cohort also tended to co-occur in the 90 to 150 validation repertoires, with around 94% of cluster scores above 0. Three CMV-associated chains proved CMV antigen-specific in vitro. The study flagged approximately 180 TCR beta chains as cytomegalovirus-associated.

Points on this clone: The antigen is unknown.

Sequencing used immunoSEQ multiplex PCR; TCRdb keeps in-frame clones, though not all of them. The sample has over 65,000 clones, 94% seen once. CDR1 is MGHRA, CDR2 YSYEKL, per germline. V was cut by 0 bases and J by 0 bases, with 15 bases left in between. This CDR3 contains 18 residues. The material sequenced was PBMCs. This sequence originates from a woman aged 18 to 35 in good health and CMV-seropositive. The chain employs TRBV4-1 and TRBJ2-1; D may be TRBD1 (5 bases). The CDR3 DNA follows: TGCGCCAGCAGCCAAGAAGGGGCTACCTTAAGCTCCTACAATGAGCAGTTCTTC. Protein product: CASSQEGATLSSYNEQFF.